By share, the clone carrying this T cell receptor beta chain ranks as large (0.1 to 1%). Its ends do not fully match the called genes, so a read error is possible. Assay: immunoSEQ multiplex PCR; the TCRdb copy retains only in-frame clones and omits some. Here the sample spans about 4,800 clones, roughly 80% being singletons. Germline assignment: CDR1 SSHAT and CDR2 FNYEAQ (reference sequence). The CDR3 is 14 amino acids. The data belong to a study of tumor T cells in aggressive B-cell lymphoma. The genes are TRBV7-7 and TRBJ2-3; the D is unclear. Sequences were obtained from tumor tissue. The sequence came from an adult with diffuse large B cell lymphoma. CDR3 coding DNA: TGTGCTAGCAGCCCGTCTTTAAACACAGATACGCAGTATTTT. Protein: CASSPSLNTDTQYF.